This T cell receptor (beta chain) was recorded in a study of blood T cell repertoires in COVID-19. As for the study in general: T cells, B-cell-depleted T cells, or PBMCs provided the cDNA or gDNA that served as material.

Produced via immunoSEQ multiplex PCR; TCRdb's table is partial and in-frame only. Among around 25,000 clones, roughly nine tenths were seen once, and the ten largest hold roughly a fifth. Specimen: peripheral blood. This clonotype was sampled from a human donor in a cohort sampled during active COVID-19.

CDR3 protein: CAISGRERNTGELFF. The CDR3 nucleotides read TGTGCCATCAGTGGGCGGGAGAGGAACACCGGGGAGCTGTTTTTT. This chain joins TRBV10-3 and TRBJ2-2, with 7 bases aligning to TRBD2. Germline V CDR1 and CDR2: ENHRY, SYGVKD. With 4 bases clipped from V and 1 base from J, the junction kept 3 bases outside the gene matches. The CDR3 covers 15 residues.